A selection of T cell receptor beta chains follows, all from one sample in a study of control samples from healthy donors and cancer patients. The repertoire was sequenced with immunoSEQ multiplex PCR; TCRdb's copy has only in-frame clones and lacks some. The top ten hold approximately 2.5% of the sample, which has tens of thousands of clones, about 87% seen once. The material sequenced was PBMCs. These receptors all come from a woman between 50 and 59 years old with head and neck cancer. The CDR3 runs from the conserved cysteine through the conserved F or W. Not all rows give a size; the values are once, few, many and, for expanded clones, a class.

v_gene	len	j_gene	abundance	CDR3aa
TRBV7-2	19	TRBJ2-1	.	CASSLRTSGGLSNNNEQFF
TRBV7-3	15	TRBJ2-2	.	CASSPGVGATGELFF
TRBV6-2/TRBV6-3	14	TRBJ2-7	.	CASTPAGDFNEQYF
TRBV7-2	13	TRBJ1-5	.	CASSFRGGQPQHF
TRBV3-1/TRBV3-2	17	TRBJ2-5	.	CASSHLAGALLQETQYF
TRBV7-9	13	TRBJ2-7	.	CASSWGQSYEQYF
TRBV27	14	TRBJ2-5	.	CASSPQTVLQPQYF
TRBV11-2	14	TRBJ2-5	.	CASRYPGYQETQYF
TRBV5-4	16	TRBJ2-7	.	CASSFRPGTGDSEQYF
TRBV6-4	15	TRBJ2-2	once	CASSGTSGGTGELFF
TRBV2	11	TRBJ1-1	.	CASRYRGWAFF
TRBV18	12	TRBJ2-7	.	CASSPTVGEQYF
TRBV30	14	TRBJ2-7	few	CAWSGSLNRYEQYF
TRBV21-1	20	TRBJ1-5	.	CASSPSDRTGIGQKNQPQHF
TRBV5-1	14	TRBJ2-7	.	CASSILQGPYEQYF
TRBV5-1	14	TRBJ2-7	few	CASSFPGQGGEQYF
TRBV3-1/TRBV3-2	11	TRBJ2-7	.	CASSLNHEQYF
TRBV5-6	12	TRBJ1-2	.	CASSLGGDGYTF
TRBV27	14	TRBJ2-7	.	CASRPRDRSYEQYF
TRBV7-9	17	TRBJ2-5	.	CASSLGGTSGREETQYF
TRBV10-3	15	TRBJ1-5	.	CAISEGGTAYQPQHF
TRBV4-1	13	TRBJ2-5	.	CASSPPGGETQYF
TRBV11-2	13	TRBJ2-2	.	CASSLGFTGELFF
TRBV11-2	14	TRBJ2-1	.	CASSRTGTRDEQFF
TRBV6-2/TRBV6-3	15	TRBJ1-1	.	CASSQPRTGNTEAFF
TRBV18	17	TRBJ1-4	few	CASSPGRFFRDGEKLFF
TRBV13	15	TRBJ1-1	.	CASSTLQVRNTEAFF
TRBV6-1	17	TRBJ2-1	once	CASSDPHRLGGHNEQFF
TRBV4-1	13	TRBJ2-7	.	CASSRTSGYEQYF
TRBV24-1	14	TRBJ1-4	once	CATSDSSSGEKLFF
TRBV5-4	15	TRBJ2-1	.	CASSPGGKNGNEQFF
TRBV3-1/TRBV3-2	15	TRBJ1-2	.	CASSQGRDVPYGYTF
TRBV6-5	13	TRBJ1-5	once	CASRWTGVQPQHF
TRBV9	15	TRBJ1-1	.	CASSVEAGLGTEAFF
TRBV14	13	TRBJ2-5	.	CASSQVQGGTQYF
TRBV19	13	TRBJ2-2	.	CASRLQGAGELFF
TRBV5-1	15	TRBJ1-1	few	CASSLAGTVNTEAFF
TRBV10-3	15	TRBJ1-2	.	CAISEMTGTNYGYTF
TRBV7-9	17	TRBJ1-4	.	CASSPRQGPPPEEKLFF
TRBV12-3/TRBV12-4	10	TRBJ2-3	.	CASSLNAQYF
TRBV19	16	TRBJ2-2	.	CASRIPGQLNTGELFF
TRBV6-5	12	TRBJ1-6	.	CASSSYNSPLHF
TRBV3-1/TRBV3-2	18	TRBJ2-7	.	CASSQSPVGGSRTYEQYF
TRBV7-2	16	TRBJ1-2	.	CASSIDRGGRSYGYTF
TRBV6-1	18	TRBJ1-5	.	CASSERTGQGGPNQPQHF
TRBV2	14	TRBJ1-5	once	CASSDGGFNQPQHF
TRBV30	17	TRBJ1-1	.	CAWSLTTGGLRNTEAFF
TRBV6-5	11	TRBJ1-6	.	CASSLRDRPYF
TRBV5-1	14	TRBJ1-2	.	CASSLEQPRDGYTF
TRBV19	14	TRBJ1-4	.	CASSNEGSNEKLFF